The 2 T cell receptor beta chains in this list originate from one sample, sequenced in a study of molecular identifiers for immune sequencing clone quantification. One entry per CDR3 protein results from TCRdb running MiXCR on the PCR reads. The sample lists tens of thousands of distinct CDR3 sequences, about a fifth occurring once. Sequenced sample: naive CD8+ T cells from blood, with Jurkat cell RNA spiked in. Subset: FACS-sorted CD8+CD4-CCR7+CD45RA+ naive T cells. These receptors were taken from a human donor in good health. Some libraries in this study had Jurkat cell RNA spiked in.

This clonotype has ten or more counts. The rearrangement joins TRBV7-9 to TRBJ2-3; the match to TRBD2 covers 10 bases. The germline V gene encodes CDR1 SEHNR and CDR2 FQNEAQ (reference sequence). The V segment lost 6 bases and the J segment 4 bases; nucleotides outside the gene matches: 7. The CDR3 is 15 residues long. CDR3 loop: CASRPGLAAADTQYF. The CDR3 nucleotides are TGTGCCAGCAGACCCGGACTAGCGGCCGCAGATACGCAGTATTTT.

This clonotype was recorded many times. CDR3 DNA: TGTGCCAGCAGTACGGACAAACGCAATCAGCCCCAGCATTTT. It specifies CASSTDKRNQPQHF. V is TRBV7-6 and J is TRBJ1-5; D is possibly TRBD1 (5 bases). Germline V gene sequence: CDR1 SGHVS, CDR2 FNYEAQ. This CDR3 is built from 14 residues. Trimming took 6 bases from V and 2 from J, leaving 11 bases between them.